The 18 T cell receptor beta chains presented below share a single source sample, sequenced in a study of T cell responses to AZD1222 COVID-19 vaccine. Some clones are missing from TCRdb's copy, which holds only in-frame ones; the method was immunoSEQ multiplex PCR. The table records tens of thousands of clones, approximately 92% of them present only once. The sequencing used peripheral blood, collected 28 days after the second AZD1222 dose. The receptors come from an adult who received the AZD1222 COVID-19 vaccine.

The chain carries TRBV5-1 and TRBJ2-4, with 7 bases fitting TRBD2. There are 18 residues in the CDR3. Trimming at V came to 4 bases and at J to 0 bases, leaving 13 bases not matched to a gene. The germline V gene encodes CDR1 SGHRS and CDR2 YFSETQ. CDR3 region: CASSVTGGRFVAKNIQYF. The CDR3 nucleotides read TGCGCCAGCAGCGTAACAGGCGGGAGATTCGTAGCCAAAAACATTCAGTACTTC.

V is TRBV7-2 and J is TRBJ2-7, with TRBD2 matching over 10 bases. Germline values: CDR1 SGHTA, CDR2 FQGNSA. The length of the CDR3 is 16 residues. Trimming took 2 bases from V and 3 from J; bases not matched to a gene: 7. CDR3 in DNA: TGTGCCAGCAGCTTAATAGGGACTAGCGCTTACTACGAGCAGTACGTC. It yields the protein CASSLIGTSAYYEQYV.

V gene TRBV9 combines with J gene TRBJ1-6; no clear D. Trimming pared 3 bases from V and 0 bases from J, leaving 13 bases between. This CDR3 spans 17 amino acids. Germline V gene sequence: CDR1 SGDLS, CDR2 YYNGEE. Here the CDR3 DNA reads TGTGCCAGCAGCGATGGGCCTACCCGCTCCTATAATTCACCCCTCCACTTT. Amino acids: CASSDGPTRSYNSPLHF.

The chain carries TRBV5-6 and TRBJ2-7; possibly TRBD2 for D (5 bases). The V end lost 5 bases, the J end lost 5 bases, and 14 bases lay between the germline ends. CDR3 size: 13 residues. Germline loops: CDR1 SGHDT, CDR2 YYEEEE. The CDR3 spells CASRALAYHEQYF. CDR3 in DNA: TGTGCCAGCAGAGCTCTAGCTTACCACGAGCAGTACTTC.

The V and J genes are TRBV18 and TRBJ1-5; 10 nucleotides line up with TRBD1. Losses at the gene ends were 4 bases for V and 2 bases for J; bases not matched to a gene: 2. Germline V gives CDR1 KGHSH, CDR2 LQKENI. This CDR3 region has 15 residues. In DNA form, the CDR3 reads TGTGCCAGCTCACAAGGGACAGGGGGCAATCAGCCCCAGCATTTT. Amino acid sequence: CASSQGTGGNQPQHF.

The V call is TRBV30, the J call TRBJ1-1; TRBD1 is a possible D gene (6 bases). CDR1 and CDR2 (germline): GTSNPN, SVGIG (reference sequence). This CDR3 contains 13 residues. V was shortened by 0 bases and J by 5 bases, with 10 bases between the two germline ends. The CDR3 nucleotides read TGTGCCTGGAGTGTTCAGGGGAGGACTGAAGCTTTCTTT. Amino acids: CAWSVQGRTEAFF.

This clone was recorded only once. The chain uses TRBV13 and TRBJ1-2; D is possibly TRBD1 (6 bases). Germline CDR1 and CDR2: PRHDT and FYEKMQ (reference sequence). Trimming left V 3 bases short and J 4 bases short, with 9 bases between. CDR3 length: 13 amino acids. In nucleotides, the CDR3 is TGTGCCAGCAGCTTTACAGGGCCCTATGGCTACACCTTC. Protein sequence: CASSFTGPYGYTF.

The chain carries TRBV7-6 and TRBJ2-3; 11 bases match TRBD2. CDR1 and CDR2 from the germline V gene are SGHVS and FNYEAQ. V shed 5 bases, J shed 3 bases, and the junction held 10 bases outside the gene matches. There are 17 residues in the CDR3. CDR3 residues: CASSSGSGGARTDTQYF. Here the CDR3 DNA reads TGTGCCAGCAGCAGCGGTAGCGGGGGGGCCCGGACAGATACGCAGTATTTT.

The V and J genes are TRBV21-1 and TRBJ2-4; the table names TRBD2, a call not compared with the DNA. TRBV21-1 is classified as a pseudogene. There are 15 residues in the CDR3. The CDR3 sequence: CASALMGGSKNIQYF. The CDR3 nucleotides read TGTGCCAGCGCCCTTATGGGGGGGAGCAAAAACATTCAGTACTTC.

The rearrangement uses TRBV7-2 and TRBJ2-3, with TRBD2 matching 13 bases. CDR3 size: 19 residues. Germline-derived CDR1 and CDR2 are SGHTA and FQGNSA. Germline trimming cut 1 base from V and 0 bases from J; bases unmatched to any gene: 7. This CDR3 is CASSLGSGLAGVSTDTQYF. CDR3 nucleotides: TGTGCCAGCAGCTTAGGTTCAGGACTAGCGGGAGTTAGCACAGATACGCAGTATTTT.

The chain has TRBV5-1 and TRBJ1-1, with D possibly being TRBD1 (5 bases). The V gene's germline CDR1 is SGHRS and CDR2 YFSETQ. CDR3 length: 13 amino acids. V lost 4 bases to trimming and J lost 4 bases, with 11 bases between them. This CDR3 is CASSGLGVTEAFF. CDR3 DNA sequence: TGCGCCAGCAGCGGCCTGGGGGTCACTGAAGCTTTCTTT.

The chain couples TRBV7-8 to TRBJ2-7; 7 nucleotides align to TRBD2. V trimming: 1 base; J trimming: 6 bases; junction bases outside the gene matches: 3. This CDR3 has 13 residues. The germline V gene has CDR1 SGHVS and CDR2 FQNEAQ. CDR3 protein: CASSLGGRVEQYV. The CDR3 region has the DNA TGTGCCAGCAGCTTAGGGGGGAGGGTCGAGCAGTACGTC.

Written as DNA, the CDR3 is TGTGCCAGCAGCTTGTGGAATGTAGTGAACACTGAAGCTTTCTTT. This codes for CASSLWNVVNTEAFF. This chain uses TRBV5-6 with TRBJ1-1, with D unresolved. The CDR3 loop spans 15 amino acids. Trimming shortened V by 1 base and J by 0 bases, and 10 bases separated the two germline ends. Per the germline V gene, CDR1 is SGHDT and CDR2 is YYEEEE.

V usage is TRBV4-1 and J usage is TRBJ2-7; 8 bases map to TRBD2. The end of the DNA fits TRBJ2-5 better, so the J call may be wrong. The CDR3 length is 16 residues. Germline V lookup: CDR1 MGHRA, CDR2 YSYEKL. The CDR3 coding sequence is TGCGCCAGCAGCCAAGATGGCGGGGGGTACCAAGAGACCCAGTACTTC. As protein: CASSQDGGGYQETQYF.

J is TRBJ1-4 and V is TRBV24-1; D ambiguous. CDR3 length equals 15 residues. Germline lookup yields CDR1 KGHDR and CDR2 SFDVKD. The V gene lost 9 bases and the J gene lost 4 bases, with 17 bases spanning the gap. The CDR3 region is CATGPFGRLNEKLFF. In nucleotides, the CDR3 is TGTGCCACCGGACCCTTCGGCAGGCTTAATGAAAAACTGTTTTTT.

This chain links TRBV9 with TRBJ1-6; D may be TRBD1 (5 bases). V lost 2 bases to trimming and J lost 5 bases, with 14 bases between them. Per the germline V gene, CDR1 is SGDLS and CDR2 is YYNGEE. The CDR3 contains 16 residues. The CDR3 DNA is TGTGCCAGCAGCGTCTCGGGACGTAAGGATAATTCACCCCTCCACTTT. It is translated as CASSVSGRKDNSPLHF.

This clone was detected once. The rearrangement uses TRBV15 and TRBJ2-5, with D perhaps matching TRBD2 (6 bases). Deletions cut 0 bases from V and 5 bases from J, with 16 bases between. The CDR3 covers 16 residues. The germline CDR1 and CDR2 sequences are LNHNV and YYDKDF (reference sequence). CDR3 amino acids: CATSRDRGRKGETQYF. The CDR3 nucleotides read TGTGCCACCAGCAGAGATCGGGGGAGGAAGGGGGAGACCCAGTACTTC.

V is TRBV18 and J is TRBJ1-2, with TRBD1 identical over 7 bases. From germline, CDR1 is KGHSH and CDR2 LQKENI. The CDR3 covers 14 residues. J was trimmed by 5 bases and V by 2 bases; bases with no gene match: 5. The CDR3 protein is CASSPATGSYGYTF. The CDR3 bases are TGTGCCAGCTCACCAGCGACAGGGTCTTATGGCTACACCTTC.